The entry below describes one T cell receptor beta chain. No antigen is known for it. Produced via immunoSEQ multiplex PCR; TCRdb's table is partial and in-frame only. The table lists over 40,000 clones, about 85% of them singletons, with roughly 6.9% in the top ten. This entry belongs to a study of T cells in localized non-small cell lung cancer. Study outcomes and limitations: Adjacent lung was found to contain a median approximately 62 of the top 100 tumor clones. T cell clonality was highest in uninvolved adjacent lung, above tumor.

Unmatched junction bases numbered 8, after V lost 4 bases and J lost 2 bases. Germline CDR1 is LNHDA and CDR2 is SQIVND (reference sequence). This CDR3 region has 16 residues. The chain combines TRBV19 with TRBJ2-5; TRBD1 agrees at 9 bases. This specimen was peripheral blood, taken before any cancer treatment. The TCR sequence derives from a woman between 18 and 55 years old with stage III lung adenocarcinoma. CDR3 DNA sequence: TGTGCCAGTAGTACGTCCGGGACAGGGTTTCAAGAGACCCAGTACTTC. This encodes CASSTSGTGFQETQYF.